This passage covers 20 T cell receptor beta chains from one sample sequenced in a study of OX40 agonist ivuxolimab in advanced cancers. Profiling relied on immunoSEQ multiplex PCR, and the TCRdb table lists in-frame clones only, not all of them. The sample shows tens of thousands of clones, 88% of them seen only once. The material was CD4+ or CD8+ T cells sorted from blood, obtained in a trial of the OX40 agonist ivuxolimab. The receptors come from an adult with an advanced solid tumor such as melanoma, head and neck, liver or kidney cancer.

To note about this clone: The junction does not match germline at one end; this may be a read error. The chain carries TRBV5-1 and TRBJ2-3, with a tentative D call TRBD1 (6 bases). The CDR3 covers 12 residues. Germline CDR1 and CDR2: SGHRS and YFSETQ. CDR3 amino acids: CASSLDWGRGDF. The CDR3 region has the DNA TGCGCCAGCAGCTTGGATTGGGGCAGGGGTGATTTT.

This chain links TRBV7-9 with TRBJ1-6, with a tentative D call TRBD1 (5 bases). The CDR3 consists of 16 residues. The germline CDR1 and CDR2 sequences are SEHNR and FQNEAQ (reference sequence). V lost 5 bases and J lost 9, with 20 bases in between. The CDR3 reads CASSPEGQGWGSPLHF. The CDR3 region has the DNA TGTGCCAGCAGCCCCGAGGGGCAGGGATGGGGTTCACCCCTCCACTTT. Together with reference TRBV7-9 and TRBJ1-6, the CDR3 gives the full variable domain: DTGVSQNPRHKITKRGQNVTFRCDPISEHNRLYWYRQTLGQGPEFLTYFQNEAQLEKSRLLSDRFSAERPKGSFSTLEIQRTEQGDSAMYLCASSPEGQGWGSPLHFGNGTRLTVT.

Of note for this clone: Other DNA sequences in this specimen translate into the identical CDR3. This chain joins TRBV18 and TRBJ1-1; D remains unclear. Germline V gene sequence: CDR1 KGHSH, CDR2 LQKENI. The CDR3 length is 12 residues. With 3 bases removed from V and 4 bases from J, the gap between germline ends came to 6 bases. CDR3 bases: TGTGCCAGCTCACCGGGGATCACTGAAGCTTTCTTT. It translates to CASSPGITEAFF.

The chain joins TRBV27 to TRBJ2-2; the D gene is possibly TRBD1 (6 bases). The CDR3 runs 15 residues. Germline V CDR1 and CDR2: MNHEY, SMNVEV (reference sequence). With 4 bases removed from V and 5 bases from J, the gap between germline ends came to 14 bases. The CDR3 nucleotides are TGTGCCAGCAGTTCCCCCAACAGGGTTACCGGGGAGCTGTTTTTT. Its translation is CASSSPNRVTGELFF.

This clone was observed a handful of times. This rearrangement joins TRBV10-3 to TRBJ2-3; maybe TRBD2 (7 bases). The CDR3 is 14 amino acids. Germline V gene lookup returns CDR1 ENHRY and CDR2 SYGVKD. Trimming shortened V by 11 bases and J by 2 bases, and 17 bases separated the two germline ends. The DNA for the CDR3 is TGTGCCCGCGGGGGCGGGCAGAACACAGATACGCAGTATTTT. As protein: CARGGGQNTDTQYF.

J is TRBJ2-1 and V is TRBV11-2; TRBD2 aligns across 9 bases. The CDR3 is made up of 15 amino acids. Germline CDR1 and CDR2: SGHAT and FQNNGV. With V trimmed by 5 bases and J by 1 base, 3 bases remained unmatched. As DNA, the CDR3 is TGTGCCAGCAGCCCTAGCGGGGCGTCCTACAATGAGCAGTTCTTC. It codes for CASSPSGASYNEQFF.

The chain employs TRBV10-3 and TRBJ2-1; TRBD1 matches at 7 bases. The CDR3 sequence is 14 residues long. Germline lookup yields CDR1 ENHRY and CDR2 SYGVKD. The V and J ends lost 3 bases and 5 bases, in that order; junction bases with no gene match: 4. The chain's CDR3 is CAISEGTDNNEQFF. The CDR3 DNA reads TGTGCCATCAGTGAAGGGACAGATAACAATGAGCAGTTCTTC.

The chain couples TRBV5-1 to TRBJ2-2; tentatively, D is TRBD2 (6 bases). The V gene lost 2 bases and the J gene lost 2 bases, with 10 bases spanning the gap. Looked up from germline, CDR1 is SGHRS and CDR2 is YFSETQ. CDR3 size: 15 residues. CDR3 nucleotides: TGCGCCAGCAGCTTCAGCGGGTCAAACACCGGGGAGCTGTTTTTT. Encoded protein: CASSFSGSNTGELFF. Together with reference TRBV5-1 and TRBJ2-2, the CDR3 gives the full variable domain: KAGVTQTPRYLIKTRGQQVTLSCSPISGHRSVSWYQQTPGQGLQFLFEYFSETQRNKGNFPGRFSGRQFSNSRSEMNVSTLELGDSALYLCASSFSGSNTGELFFGEGSRLTVL.

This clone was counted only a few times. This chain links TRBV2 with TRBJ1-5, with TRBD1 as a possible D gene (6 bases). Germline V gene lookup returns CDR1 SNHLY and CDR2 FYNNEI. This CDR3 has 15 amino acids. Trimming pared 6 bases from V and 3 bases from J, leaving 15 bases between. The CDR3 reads CASSQSGAFNQPQHF. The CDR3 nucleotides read TGTGCCAGCAGCCAATCAGGGGCTTTCAATCAGCCCCAGCATTTT.

The CDR3 DNA reads as TGTGCCAGCAGTTTCAACCCGGTAGGGCTAGCGGGACCCAATGAGCAGTTCTTC. Translated: CASSFNPVGLAGPNEQFF. The chain has TRBV27 and TRBJ2-1; 9 nucleotides align to TRBD2. Germline CDR1 and CDR2: MNHEY and SMNVEV (reference sequence). The V gene end was trimmed by 3 bases and the J gene end by 6 bases; junction bases not matched to a gene: 15. The length of the CDR3 is 18 residues.

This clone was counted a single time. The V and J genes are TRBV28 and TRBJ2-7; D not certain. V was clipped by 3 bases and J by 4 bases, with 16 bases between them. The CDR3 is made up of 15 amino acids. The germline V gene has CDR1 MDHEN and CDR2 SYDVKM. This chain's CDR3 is CASSFGTSEVYEQYF. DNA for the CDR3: TGTGCCAGCAGTTTTGGTACCTCCGAGGTGTACGAGCAGTACTTC.

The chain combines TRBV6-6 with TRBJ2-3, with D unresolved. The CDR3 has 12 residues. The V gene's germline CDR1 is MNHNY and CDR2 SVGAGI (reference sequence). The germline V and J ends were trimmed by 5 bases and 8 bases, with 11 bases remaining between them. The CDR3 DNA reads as TGTGCCAGCAGTCCCTCGGTTCTTACGCAGTATTTT. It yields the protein CASSPSVLTQYF.

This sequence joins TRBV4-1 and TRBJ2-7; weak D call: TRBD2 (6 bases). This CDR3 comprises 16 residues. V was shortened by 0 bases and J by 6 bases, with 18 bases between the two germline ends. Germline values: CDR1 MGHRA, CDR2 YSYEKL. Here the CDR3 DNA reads TGCGCCAGCAGCCAAGATCGAGCCGGGGGTAAAAGCGAGCAGTACTTC. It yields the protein CASSQDRAGGKSEQYF.

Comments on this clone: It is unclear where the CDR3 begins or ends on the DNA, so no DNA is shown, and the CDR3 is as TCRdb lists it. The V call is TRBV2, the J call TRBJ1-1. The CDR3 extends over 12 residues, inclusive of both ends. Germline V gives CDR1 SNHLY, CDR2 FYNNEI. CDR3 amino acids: CASSSSGPEAFF.

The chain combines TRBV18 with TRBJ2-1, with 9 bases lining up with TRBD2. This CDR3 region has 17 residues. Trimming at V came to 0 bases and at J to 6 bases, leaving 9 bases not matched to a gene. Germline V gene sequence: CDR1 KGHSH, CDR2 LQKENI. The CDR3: CASSPPLGAGGPNEQFF. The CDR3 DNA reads TGTGCCAGCTCACCACCACTCGGAGCGGGAGGCCCCAATGAGCAGTTCTTC.

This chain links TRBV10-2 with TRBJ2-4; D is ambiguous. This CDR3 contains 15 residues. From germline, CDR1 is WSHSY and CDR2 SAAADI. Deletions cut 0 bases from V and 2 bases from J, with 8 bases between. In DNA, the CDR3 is TGCGCCAGCAGTGAGTCCGTGAGTTCCAAAAACATTCAGTACTTC. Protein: CASSESVSSKNIQYF.

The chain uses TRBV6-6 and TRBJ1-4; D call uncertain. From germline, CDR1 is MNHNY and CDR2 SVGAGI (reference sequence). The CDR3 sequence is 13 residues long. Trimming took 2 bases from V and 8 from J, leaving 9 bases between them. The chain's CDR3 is CASSYAAGEKLFF. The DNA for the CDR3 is TGTGCCAGCAGTTACGCCGCGGGGGAAAAACTGTTTTTT.

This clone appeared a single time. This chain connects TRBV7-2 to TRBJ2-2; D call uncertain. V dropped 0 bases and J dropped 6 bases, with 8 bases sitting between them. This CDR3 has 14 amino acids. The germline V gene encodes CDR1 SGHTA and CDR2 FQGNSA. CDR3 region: CASSLAIGPGELFF. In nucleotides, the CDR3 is TGTGCCAGCAGCTTAGCGATTGGTCCCGGGGAGCTGTTTTTT.

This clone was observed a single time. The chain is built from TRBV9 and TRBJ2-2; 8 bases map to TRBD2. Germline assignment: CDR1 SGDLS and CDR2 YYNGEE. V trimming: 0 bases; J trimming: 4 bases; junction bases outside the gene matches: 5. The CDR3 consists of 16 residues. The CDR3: CASSVGAGVVTGELFF. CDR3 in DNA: TGTGCCAGCAGCGTAGGAGCGGGAGTGGTCACCGGGGAGCTGTTTTTT.

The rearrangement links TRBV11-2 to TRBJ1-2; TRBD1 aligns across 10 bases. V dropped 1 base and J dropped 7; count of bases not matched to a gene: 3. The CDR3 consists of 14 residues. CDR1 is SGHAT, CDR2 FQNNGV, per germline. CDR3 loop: CASSLGTGGPGYTF. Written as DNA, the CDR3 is TGTGCCAGCAGCTTAGGGACAGGGGGTCCTGGCTACACCTTC.